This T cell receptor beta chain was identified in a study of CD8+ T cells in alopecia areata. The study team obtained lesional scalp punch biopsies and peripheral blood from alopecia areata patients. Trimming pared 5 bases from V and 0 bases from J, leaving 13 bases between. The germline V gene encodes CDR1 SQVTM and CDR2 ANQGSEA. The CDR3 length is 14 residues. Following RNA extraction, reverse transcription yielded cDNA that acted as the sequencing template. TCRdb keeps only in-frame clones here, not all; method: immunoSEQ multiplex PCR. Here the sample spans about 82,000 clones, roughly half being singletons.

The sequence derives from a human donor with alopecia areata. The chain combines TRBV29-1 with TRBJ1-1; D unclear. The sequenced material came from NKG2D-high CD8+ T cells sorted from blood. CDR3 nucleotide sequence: TGCAGCGTTTTCGGACCCAAGATGAACACTGAAGCTTTCTTT. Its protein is CSVFGPKMNTEAFF.